Given below is one T cell receptor beta chain in context. It has no known antigen specificity. Per-nucleotide qualities are absent, and no much larger clonotype sits a single base away. TCRbeta CDR3 regions were amplified from genomic DNA using the immunoSEQ Assay, a bias-controlled multiplex PCR. The authors' analysis ran thus. The number of nucleated cells in each sample was estimated from the amplification of reference gene primers within the assay. To quantify the absolute abundance of each unique TCRbeta CDR3 rearrangement, sequence reads were collapsed and filtered. For each sample, productive Simpson clonality was calculated as the square root of Simpson's diversity index over productive rearrangements. Sourced from immuneACCESS, this table was stored by TCRdb with only in-frame sequences that have V and J called. A share of the clones is absent; for the studies checked, an unresolved V gene accounts for under half, and the remainder has no known explanation. V and J calls and clone size follow that table, whereas D and trimming were derived from the DNA. The sample table lists approximately 190,000 clones, around 83% of them with a count of one. The top ten constitute about 6% of the sample.

The entry originates in a study of blood T cell repertoires in COVID-19 (dated by TCRdb to about 2020). Study-level background: The collaborator samples originated in the United States, Italy and Spain and spanned the acute and convalescent phases of COVID-19. Where HLA class I and class II types were available, the types were taken from metadata supplied by the sample provider, not from assay-based typing. The dataset comprised deeply sampled blood TCRbeta repertoires from subjects exposed to, actively infected with, or recovered from COVID-19. The repertoires were released in a freely available public database intended as a resource for research on the immune response to SARS-CoV-2. Nearly every sample came with metadata listing a de-identified subject ID, COVID-19 status, age in years and sex. The prospective study material was composed of cDNA or gDNA derived from T cells, B-cell-depleted T cells, or PBMCs. The samples were drawn from the first 160 participants of the ongoing ImmuneRACE study and from 1,200 or so subjects provided by 6 global collaborators.

Each collaborating institution followed its own protocols to collect whole blood in K2EDTA tubes. For TCRbeta analysis, collaborator samples were shipped as frozen whole blood, as isolated PBMCs, or as DNA extracted from either sample type. Broad study findings and their caveats: The amount of clinical and demographic metadata varied by source and participant and was provided uncurated.

The CDR3 numbers 14 residues from cysteine through phenylalanine. The only DNA kept is the CDR3, 42 bases in frame from the first base. V gives up 3 bases and J gives up 2 bases, and the segment between their germline ends measures 11 bases. CDR1 and CDR2 (SGHRS, YFSETQ) derive from the germline V gene. This TCR came from a woman between 40 and 55 years old with acute or convalescent COVID-19. This sequence uses TRBV5-1 and TRBJ1-1, and TRBD1 may be the D gene, going by 5 matching bases. Material: peripheral blood. This receptor has the CDR3 CASSYGQANTEAFF. The bases read TGCGCCAGCAGCTACGGACAAGCCAACACTGAAGCTTTCTTT.